The present T cell receptor (beta chain) was sequenced within a study of technical replicates of blood from a handful of donors (dated by TCRdb to the late 2010s). The CDR3 contains 16 residues, cysteine and phenylalanine counted. Only the CDR3 DNA stays, 48 bases, in frame from base 1. Taken from the germline V gene, the CDR1 and CDR2 loops are LGHNA and YSLEER. V drops 1 base and J drops 0 bases, leaving 13 bases in between. Notes on this clone: This clone's antigen is unknown. Base qualities were left out, and no much larger clone turns up one base away.

Libraries were constructed by the immunoSEQ multiplex PCR assay. The source is immuneACCESS, and TCRdb retained only in-frame sequences with V and J called. Part of the clones is not carried over; for the studies checked, unresolved V genes explain less than half of this, and the remainder is unexplained. Present in this sample are approximately 81,000 clones, over 75% of which were seen just once. The top ten constitute nearly 4% of the sample. Recombination connected TRBV4-3 to TRBJ2-7, with no D gene named confidently. Sequencing was carried out using PBMCs. This receptor was taken from a human donor in good health. Some clones in this sample may be carry-over from other donors' samples. The encoded CDR3 is CASSQVLWSDSYEQYF. Read as DNA, the sequence is TGCGCCAGCAGCCAAGTACTCTGGTCCGACTCCTACGAGCAGTACTTC.